This entry concerns a single T cell receptor (beta chain). No cognate antigen has been identified for it. Within one base of it there is no much larger clone, and no base qualities were kept. This sample is drawn from a study of Ad26.COV2.S vaccination and SARS-CoV-2 variants (dated by TCRdb to the early 2020s). General notes on the study: Vaccine-arm donors came from COV1001, a multicentre, randomized, double-blind, placebo-controlled phase I-IIa trial of Ad26.COV2.S in healthy adults. Sequencing of the TCRbeta repertoire served to evaluate the specificity and breadth of SARS-CoV-2-reactive T cell receptors following Ad26.COV2.S vaccination. Participants in the trial were split at random into five groups of five each, receiving low-dose or high-dose Ad26.COV2.S once or twice, or else placebo on both occasions. Throughout the experiments and outcome assessment, investigators stayed blinded to trial group allocation. A total of approximately 30 samples were included in the TCR-sequenced set, comprising roughly 19 Ad26.COV2.S vaccine recipients, 5 placebo recipients and 8 SARS-CoV-2 convalescent individuals. Ad26.COV2.S was administered intramuscularly at 5 x 10^10 or 1 x 10^11 viral particles, either as a single shot or as two shots given 56 days apart.

The immunoSEQ Assay was used to sequence TCRbeta CDR3 regions. After extraction, genomic DNA underwent amplification by bias-controlled multiplex PCR, followed by high-throughput sequencing. The paper's processing steps were these. To quantify the absolute abundance of every unique TCRbeta CDR3 region, sequences were collapsed and filtered. T cell fraction was estimated by normalizing TCRbeta template counts to usable DNA, which was measured by amplifying reference genes present in all nucleated cells. Repertoire TCRs were annotated as SARS-CoV-2-specific by exact matching of V gene, CDR3 amino acid sequence and J gene to a known reactive TCR set. The reference SARS-CoV-2 TCR set came from MIRA and was filtered for enrichment in COVID-19-positive ImmuneCODE repertoires, removing public or cross-reactive TCRs. Based on the MIRA antigens, annotated TCRs were further analysed at the level of specific ORF or position within ORF. Breadth was defined as annotated unique rearrangements over total unique productive rearrangements; depth was the summed frequency of those rearrangements. TCR breadth was compared between groups using two-sided Wilcoxon rank-sum tests. The table was pulled from immuneACCESS by TCRdb, which kept in-frame rearrangements only. Such tables lose some clones; where checked, under half of the loss comes from unresolved V genes, and the rest has no known cause. The DNA gave D and trimming, while V, J and clone size come from that table. Here the sample has 300,000 to 400,000 clones; roughly 84% occur a single time. The ten largest account for 3.4% of the sample.

What the research found in general, with its limitations: It was noted by the authors that total T cell responses may have been underestimated by the TCR breadth and depth analyses. The study lacked the statistical power to compare responses across vaccine doses or regimens. After vaccination, substantial breadth of spike-specific CD8+ and CD4+ T cell responses was reported. Non-spike TCR breadth was comparable between vaccine and placebo recipients, consistent with the vaccine containing only spike. Ad26.COV2.S recipients had higher spike-specific TCR breadth than placebo recipients (P = 0.0014).

Read against the paper, the sample's treatment or condition label means: around 19 received Ad26.COV2.S at low or high dose, single or two shots; five or six received placebo; per-sample allocation not given. Repertoires of vaccine and placebo recipients were sequenced from samples taken on day 63 after the first injection. Cohort 1b enrolled 20 to 30 adults aged 18-55 years at a single site in Boston, USA, between 29 July and 7 August 2020. Ad26.COV2.S consisted of a replication-incompetent adenovirus type 26 vector by which a prefusion-stabilized SARS-CoV-2 spike protein from the original Wuhan strain was expressed. Cut back by 0 bases and 3 bases, the V and J ends lie 13 bases apart. Taken from cysteine to phenylalanine, the CDR3 has 16 residues. Only the CDR3 DNA is retained, 48 bases long and in frame from the first base. Taken from the germline V gene, the CDR1 and CDR2 loops are MNHEY and SVGEGT.

This TCR was recovered from a person aged 18-60 years who received the Ad26.COV2.S COVID-19 vaccine or a placebo. The material was peripheral blood, obtained in a trial of Ad26.COV2.S vaccine versus placebo. The receptor chain draws on TRBV6-2 or TRBV6-3 and TRBJ2-3; a tentative D call is TRBD2 (6 bases match). The CDR3 region reads CASSYSTRGLTDTQYF. The sequenced DNA: TGTGCCAGCAGTTACTCGACGCGGGGTCTAACAGATACGCAGTATTTT.